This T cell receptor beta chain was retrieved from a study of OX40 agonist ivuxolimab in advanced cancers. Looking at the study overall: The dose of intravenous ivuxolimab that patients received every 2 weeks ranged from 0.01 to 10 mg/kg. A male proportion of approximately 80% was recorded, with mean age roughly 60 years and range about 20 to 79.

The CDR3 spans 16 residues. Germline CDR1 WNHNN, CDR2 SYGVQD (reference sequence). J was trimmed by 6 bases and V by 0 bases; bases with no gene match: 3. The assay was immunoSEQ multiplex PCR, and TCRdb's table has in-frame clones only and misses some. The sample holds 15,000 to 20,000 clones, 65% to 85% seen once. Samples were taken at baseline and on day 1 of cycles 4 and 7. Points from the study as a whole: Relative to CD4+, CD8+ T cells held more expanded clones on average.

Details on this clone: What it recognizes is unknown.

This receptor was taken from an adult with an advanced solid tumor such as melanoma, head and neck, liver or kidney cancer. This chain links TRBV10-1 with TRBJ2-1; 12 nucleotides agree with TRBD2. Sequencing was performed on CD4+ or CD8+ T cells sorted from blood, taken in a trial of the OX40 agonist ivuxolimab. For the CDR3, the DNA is TGCGCCAGCAGTGAGTCAGCTAGCGGGAGGGCCAATGAGCAGTTCTTC. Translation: CASSESASGRANEQFF.